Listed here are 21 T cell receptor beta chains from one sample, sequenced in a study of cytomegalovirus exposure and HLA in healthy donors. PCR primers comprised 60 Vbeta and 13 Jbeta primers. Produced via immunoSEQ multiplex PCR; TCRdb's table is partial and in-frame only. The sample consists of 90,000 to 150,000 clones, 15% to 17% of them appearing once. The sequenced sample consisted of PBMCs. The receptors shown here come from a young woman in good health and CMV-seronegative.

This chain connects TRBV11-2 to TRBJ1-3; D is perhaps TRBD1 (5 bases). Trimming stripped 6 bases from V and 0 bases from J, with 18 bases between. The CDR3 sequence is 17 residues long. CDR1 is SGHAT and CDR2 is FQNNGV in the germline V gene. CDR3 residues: CASSPAYRPNSGNTIYF. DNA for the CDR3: TGTGCCAGCAGTCCAGCTTACAGGCCGAACTCTGGAAACACCATATATTTT.

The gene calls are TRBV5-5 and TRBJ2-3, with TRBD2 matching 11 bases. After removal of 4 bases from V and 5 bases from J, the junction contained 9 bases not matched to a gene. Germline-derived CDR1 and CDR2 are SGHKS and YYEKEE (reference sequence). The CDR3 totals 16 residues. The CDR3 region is CASSQLPSGGRDTQYF. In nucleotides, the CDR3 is TGTGCCAGCAGCCAGCTACCTAGCGGGGGGAGAGATACGCAGTATTTT.

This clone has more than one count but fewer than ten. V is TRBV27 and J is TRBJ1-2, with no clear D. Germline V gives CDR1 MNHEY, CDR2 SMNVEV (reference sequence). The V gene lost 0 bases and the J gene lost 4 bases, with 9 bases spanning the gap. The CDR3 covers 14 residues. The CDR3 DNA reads TGTGCCAGCAGTTTATCCGCAGTTCCCTATGGCTACACCTTC. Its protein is CASSLSAVPYGYTF.

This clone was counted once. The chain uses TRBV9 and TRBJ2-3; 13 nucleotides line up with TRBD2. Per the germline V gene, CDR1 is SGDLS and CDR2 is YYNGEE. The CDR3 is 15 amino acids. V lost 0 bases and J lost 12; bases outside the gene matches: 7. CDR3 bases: TGTGCCAGCAGCGTAGACGGACTAGCGGGGGATTCTCAGTATTTT. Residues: CASSVDGLAGDSQYF.

CDR3 sequence (DNA): TGTGCCAGCAGTTTATGGGACGGGGGGCCCTCCGAGCAGTACTTC. Translated: CASSLWDGGPSEQYF. This sequence joins TRBV28 and TRBJ2-7; D is perhaps TRBD2 (7 bases). This CDR3 spans 15 amino acids. The ends were cut back, 0 bases at V and 6 bases at J, with 15 bases in the middle. The germline V gene encodes CDR1 MDHEN and CDR2 SYDVKM.

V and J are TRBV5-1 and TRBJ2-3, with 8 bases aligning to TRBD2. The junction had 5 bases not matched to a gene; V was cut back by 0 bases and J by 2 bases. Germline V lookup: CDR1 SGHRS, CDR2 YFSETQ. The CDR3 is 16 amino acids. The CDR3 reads CASSLVPSGFTDTQYF. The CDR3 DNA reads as TGCGCCAGCAGCTTGGTGCCTAGCGGGTTCACAGATACGCAGTATTTT.

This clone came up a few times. DNA of the CDR3: TGTGCCAGCAGCCCACGACTAGCGGGGAGCAATGAGCAGTTCTTC. This gives the protein CASSPRLAGSNEQFF. The genes are TRBV7-3 and TRBJ2-1; 11 nucleotides line up with TRBD2. J was trimmed by 6 bases and V by 5 bases; bases with no gene match: 6. The CDR3 sequence is 15 residues long. Germline V gene sequence: CDR1 SGHTA, CDR2 FQGTGA.

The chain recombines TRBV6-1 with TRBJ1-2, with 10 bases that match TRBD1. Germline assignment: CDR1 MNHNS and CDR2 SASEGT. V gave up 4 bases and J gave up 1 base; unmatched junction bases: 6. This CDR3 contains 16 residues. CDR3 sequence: CASSAGTGVINYGYTF. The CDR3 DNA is TGTGCCAGCAGTGCCGGGACAGGGGTTATTAACTATGGCTACACCTTC.

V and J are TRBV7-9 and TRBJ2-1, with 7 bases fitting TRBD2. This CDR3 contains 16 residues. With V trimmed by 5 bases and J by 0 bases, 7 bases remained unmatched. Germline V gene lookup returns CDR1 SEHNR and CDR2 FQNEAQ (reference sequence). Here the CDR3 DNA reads TGTGCCAGCAGCATCGGACTAGGCAGCTCCTACAATGAGCAGTTCTTC. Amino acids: CASSIGLGSSYNEQFF.

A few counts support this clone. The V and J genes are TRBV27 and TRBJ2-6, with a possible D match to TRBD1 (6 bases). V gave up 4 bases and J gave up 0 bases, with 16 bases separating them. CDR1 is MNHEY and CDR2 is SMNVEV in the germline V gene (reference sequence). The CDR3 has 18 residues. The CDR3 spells CASSSQGGPSSGANVLTF. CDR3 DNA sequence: TGTGCCAGCAGTTCACAGGGTGGCCCGAGCTCTGGGGCCAACGTCCTGACTTTC.

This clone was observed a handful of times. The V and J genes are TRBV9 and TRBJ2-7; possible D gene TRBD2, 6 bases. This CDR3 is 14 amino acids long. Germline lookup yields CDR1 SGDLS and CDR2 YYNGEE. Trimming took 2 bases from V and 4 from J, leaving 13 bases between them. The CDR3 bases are TGTGCCAGCAGCGTTGCCGGGAGTGAGTACGAGCAGTACTTC. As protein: CASSVAGSEYEQYF.

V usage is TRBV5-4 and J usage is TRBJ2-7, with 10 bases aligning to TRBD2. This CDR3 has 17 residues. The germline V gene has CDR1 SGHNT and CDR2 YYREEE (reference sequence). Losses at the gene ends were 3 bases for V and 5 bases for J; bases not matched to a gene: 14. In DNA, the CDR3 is TGTGCCAGCAGCTCCCCTGGGGGAGCGGGAGGGGGACACGAGCAGTACTTC. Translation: CASSSPGGAGGGHEQYF.

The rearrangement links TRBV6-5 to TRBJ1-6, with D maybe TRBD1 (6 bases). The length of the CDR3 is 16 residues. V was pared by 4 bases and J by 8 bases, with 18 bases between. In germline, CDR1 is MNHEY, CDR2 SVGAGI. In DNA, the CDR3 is TGTGCCAGCAGTTCGAACCAGGGGTCACGCGATTCACCCCTCCACTTT. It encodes CASSSNQGSRDSPLHF.

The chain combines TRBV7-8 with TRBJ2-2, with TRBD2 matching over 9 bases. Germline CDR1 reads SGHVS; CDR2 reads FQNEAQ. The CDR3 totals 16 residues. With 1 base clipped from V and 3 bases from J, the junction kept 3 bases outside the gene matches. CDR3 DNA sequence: TGTGCCAGCAGCTTAGGTAGCGGGGGCCACACCGGGGAGCTGTTTTTT. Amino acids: CASSLGSGGHTGELFF.

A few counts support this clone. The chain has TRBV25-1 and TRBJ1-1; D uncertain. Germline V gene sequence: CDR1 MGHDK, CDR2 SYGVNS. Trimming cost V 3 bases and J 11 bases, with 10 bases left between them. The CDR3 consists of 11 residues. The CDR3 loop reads CASSDTRVAFF. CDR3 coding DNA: TGTGCCAGCAGTGATACGAGGGTTGCTTTCTTT. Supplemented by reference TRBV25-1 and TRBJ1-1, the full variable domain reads EADIYQTPRYLVIGTGKKITLECSQTMGHDKMYWYQQDPGMELHLIHYSYGVNSTEKGDLSSESTVSRIRTEHFPLTLESARPSHTSQYLCASSDTRVAFFGQGTRLTVV.

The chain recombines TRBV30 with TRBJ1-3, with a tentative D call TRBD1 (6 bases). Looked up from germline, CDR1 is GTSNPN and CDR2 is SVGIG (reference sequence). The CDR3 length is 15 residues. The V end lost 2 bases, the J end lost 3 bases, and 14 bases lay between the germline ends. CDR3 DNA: TGTGCCTGGAGTCTTCAACAGGGTGTTGGAAACACCATATATTTT. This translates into CAWSLQQGVGNTIYF.

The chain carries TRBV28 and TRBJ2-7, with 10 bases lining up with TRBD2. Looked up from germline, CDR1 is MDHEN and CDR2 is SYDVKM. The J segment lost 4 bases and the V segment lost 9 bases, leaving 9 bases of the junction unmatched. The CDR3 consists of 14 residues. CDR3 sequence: CASLKAGGPYEQYF. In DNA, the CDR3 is TGTGCCAGTCTTAAAGCGGGGGGGCCATACGAGCAGTACTTC.

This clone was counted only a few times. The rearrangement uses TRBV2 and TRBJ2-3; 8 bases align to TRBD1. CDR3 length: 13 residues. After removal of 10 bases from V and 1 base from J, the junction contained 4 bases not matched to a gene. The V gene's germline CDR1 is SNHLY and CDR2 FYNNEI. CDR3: CAIRTGRTDTQYF. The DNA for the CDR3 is TGTGCCATAAGGACAGGGCGCACAGATACGCAGTATTTT.

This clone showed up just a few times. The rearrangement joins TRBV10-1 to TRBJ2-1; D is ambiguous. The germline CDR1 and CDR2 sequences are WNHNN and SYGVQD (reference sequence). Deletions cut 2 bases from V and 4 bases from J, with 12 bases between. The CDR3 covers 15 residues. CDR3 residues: CASSEGLGRYNEQFF. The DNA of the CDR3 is TGCGCCAGCAGTGAGGGTCTAGGAAGATACAATGAGCAGTTCTTC.

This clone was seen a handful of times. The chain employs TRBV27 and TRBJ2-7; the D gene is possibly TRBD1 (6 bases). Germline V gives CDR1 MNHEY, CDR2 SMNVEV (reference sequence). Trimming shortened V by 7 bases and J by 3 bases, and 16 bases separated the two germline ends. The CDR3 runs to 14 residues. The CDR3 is CASTTGGLFYEQYF. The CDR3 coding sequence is TGTGCCAGCACGACAGGCGGGCTTTTCTACGAGCAGTACTTC.

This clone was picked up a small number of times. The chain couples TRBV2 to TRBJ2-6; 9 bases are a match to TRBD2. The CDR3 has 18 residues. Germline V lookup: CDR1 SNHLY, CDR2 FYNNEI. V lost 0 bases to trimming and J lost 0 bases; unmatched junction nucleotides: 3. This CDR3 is CASSEAAGGPSGANVLTF. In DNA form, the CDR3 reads TGTGCCAGCAGTGAAGCGGCGGGAGGGCCCTCTGGGGCCAACGTCCTGACTTTC.